This T cell receptor (beta chain) originates from a study of control samples from healthy donors and cancer patients. The protocol was immunoSEQ multiplex PCR, while the TCRdb copy is restricted to in-frame clones and leaves out a portion. Found here are around 20,000 clones, more than 70% of them singletons; the top ten hold around 38%. The sample comprised PBMCs. This clonotype originated in a man in his sixties with head and neck cancer.

The CDR3 loop reads CATPPDITYEQYV. The CDR3 DNA reads TGTGCCACCCCTCCGGATATTACGTACGAGCAGTACGTC. The chain employs TRBV24-1 and TRBJ2-7; D is unclear. Germline V gene data show CDR1 as KGHDR and CDR2 as SFDVKD. CDR3 length equals 13 residues. V lost 9 bases to trimming and J lost 4 bases, with 15 bases between them.